The TCR beta chain described here comes from a study of blood T cell repertoires in COVID-19 (TCRdb year 2020). With regard to the full study: The collaborator samples originated in the United States, Italy and Spain and spanned the acute and convalescent phases of COVID-19. Where available, HLA class I and class II types were obtained from metadata supplied by the sample provider rather than from assay-based typing. The samples were drawn from two sources: the first 160 participants of the ongoing ImmuneRACE study, and 1,200 or so subjects contributed by 6 global collaborators. The prospective study material was composed of cDNA or gDNA derived from T cells, B-cell-depleted T cells, or PBMCs. The repertoires were released in a freely available public database intended as a resource for research on the immune response to SARS-CoV-2. Sample metadata almost always included a de-identified subject ID, COVID-19 status, age in years and sex. Deeply sampled blood TCRbeta repertoires from subjects exposed to, actively infected with, or recovered from COVID-19 were included in the dataset.

Whole blood was collected in K2EDTA tubes by collaborating institutions according to the institutions' own protocols. For TCRbeta analysis, collaborators shipped samples in one of three forms: frozen whole blood, isolated PBMCs, or DNA extracted from either of those sample types. Summary of the overall study and its limitations: The amount of clinical and demographic metadata varied by source and participant and was provided uncurated.

Points on this clone: It has no known antigen specificity. No base-level quality is on record; no much larger clone is a single base apart.

The immunoSEQ Assay, a bias-controlled multiplex PCR, was used to amplify TCRbeta CDR3 regions from genomic DNA. Under the source paper's analysis protocol: The number of nucleated cells in each sample was estimated by amplification of reference gene primers within the assay. Sequence reads were collapsed and filtered to measure the absolute abundance of every unique TCRbeta CDR3 rearrangement. Productive Simpson clonality was computed per sample as the square root of Simpson's diversity index over productive rearrangements. TCRdb stores this immuneACCESS table with in-frame sequences only. Part of the clones is absent; in the studies checked, under half of the shortfall reflects unresolved V genes, and no reason is known for the rest. V, J and clone size reflect that table, while D and trimming were determined from the DNA. The sample contains about 190,000 clones, around 86% of them found a single time. The ten largest clones add up to 5.5% to 7.5% of the sample.

The germline V gene encodes CDR1 SGDLS and CDR2 YYNGEE. The junction shows trimming of 0 bases on V and 2 bases on J, and the gene matches do not reach 5 bases of it. The CDR3 numbers 15 residues from cysteine through phenylalanine. The sequence is cut down to CDR3 DNA, 45 bases in frame from base 1. Source material: peripheral blood. The TCR sequence derives from a man aged 40-49 years with acute or convalescent COVID-19. Recombination linked TRBV9 to TRBJ2-7, with 7 central nucleotides matching TRBD2. The CDR3 reads as follows: CASSVEGGPTYEQYF. The base sequence is TGTGCCAGCAGCGTAGAGGGAGGGCCTACCTACGAGCAGTACTTC. The full variable domain, with segments outside the CDR3 supplied by the reference TRBV9 and TRBJ2-7 proteins, appears as DSGVTQTPKHLITATGQRVTLRCSPRSGDLSVYWYQQSLDQGLQFLIQYYNGEERAKGNILERFSAQQFPDLHSELNLSSLELGDSALYFCASSVEGGPTYEQYFGPGTRLTVT.